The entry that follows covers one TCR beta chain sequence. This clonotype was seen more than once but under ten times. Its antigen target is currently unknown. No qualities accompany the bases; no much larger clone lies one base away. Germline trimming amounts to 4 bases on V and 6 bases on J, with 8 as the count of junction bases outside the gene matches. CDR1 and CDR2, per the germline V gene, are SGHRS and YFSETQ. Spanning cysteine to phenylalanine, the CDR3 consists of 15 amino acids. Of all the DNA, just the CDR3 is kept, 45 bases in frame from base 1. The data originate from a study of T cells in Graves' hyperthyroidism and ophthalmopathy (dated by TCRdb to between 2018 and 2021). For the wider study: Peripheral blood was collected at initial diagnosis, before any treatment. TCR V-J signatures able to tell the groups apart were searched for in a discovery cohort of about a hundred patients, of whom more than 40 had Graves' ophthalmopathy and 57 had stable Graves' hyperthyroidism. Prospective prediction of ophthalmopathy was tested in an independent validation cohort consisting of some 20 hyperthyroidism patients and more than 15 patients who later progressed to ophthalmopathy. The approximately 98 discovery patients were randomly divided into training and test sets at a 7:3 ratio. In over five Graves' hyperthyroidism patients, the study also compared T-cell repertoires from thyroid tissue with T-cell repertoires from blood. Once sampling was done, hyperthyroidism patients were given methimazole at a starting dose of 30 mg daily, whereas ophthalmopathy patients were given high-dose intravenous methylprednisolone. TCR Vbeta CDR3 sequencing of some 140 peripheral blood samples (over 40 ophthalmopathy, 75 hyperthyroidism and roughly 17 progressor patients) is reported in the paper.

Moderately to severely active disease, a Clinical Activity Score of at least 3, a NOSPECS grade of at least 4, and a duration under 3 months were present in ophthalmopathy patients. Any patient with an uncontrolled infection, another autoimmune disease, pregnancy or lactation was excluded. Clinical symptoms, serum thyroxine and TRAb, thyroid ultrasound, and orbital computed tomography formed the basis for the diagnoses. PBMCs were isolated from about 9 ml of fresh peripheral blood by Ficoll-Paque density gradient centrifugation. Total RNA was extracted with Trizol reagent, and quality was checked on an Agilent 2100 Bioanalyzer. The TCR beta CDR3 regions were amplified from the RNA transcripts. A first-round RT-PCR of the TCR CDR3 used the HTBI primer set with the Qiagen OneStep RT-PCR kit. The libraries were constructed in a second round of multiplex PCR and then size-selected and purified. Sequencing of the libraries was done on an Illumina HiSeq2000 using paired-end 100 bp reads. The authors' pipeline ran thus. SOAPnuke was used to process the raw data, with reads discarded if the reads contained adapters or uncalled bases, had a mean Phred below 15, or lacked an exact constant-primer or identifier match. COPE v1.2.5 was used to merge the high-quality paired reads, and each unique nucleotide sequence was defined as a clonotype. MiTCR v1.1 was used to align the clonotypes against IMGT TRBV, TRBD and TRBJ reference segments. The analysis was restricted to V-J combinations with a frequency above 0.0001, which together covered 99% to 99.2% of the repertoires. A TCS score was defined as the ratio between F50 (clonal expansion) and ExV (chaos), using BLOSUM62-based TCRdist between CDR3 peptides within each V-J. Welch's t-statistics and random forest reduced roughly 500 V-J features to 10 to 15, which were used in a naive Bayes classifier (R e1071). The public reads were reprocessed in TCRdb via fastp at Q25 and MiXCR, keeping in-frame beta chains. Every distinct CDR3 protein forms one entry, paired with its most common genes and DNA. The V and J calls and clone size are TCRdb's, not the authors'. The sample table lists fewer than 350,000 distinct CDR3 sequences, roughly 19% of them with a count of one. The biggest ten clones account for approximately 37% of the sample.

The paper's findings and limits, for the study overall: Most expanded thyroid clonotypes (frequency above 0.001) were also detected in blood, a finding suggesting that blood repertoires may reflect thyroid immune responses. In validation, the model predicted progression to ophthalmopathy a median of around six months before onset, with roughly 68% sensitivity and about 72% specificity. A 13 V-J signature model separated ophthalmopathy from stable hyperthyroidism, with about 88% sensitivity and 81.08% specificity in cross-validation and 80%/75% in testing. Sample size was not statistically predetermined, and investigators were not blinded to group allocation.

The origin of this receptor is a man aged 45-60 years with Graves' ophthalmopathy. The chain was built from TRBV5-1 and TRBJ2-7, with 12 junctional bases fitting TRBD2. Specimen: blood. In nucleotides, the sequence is TGCGCCAGCAGCCTGAGACTAGCGGGGGACCCCGAGCAGTACTTC. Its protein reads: CASSLRLAGDPEQYF.